The T cell receptor beta chain described here comes from a study of OX40 agonist ivuxolimab in advanced cancers. The overall study: Earlier anti-PD-1, anti-PD-L1 or anti-CTLA-4 therapy was permitted; 30% to 45% had received some. Points from the study as a whole: Nonresponders included some who also had low normalized T-cell clonal expansion.

The data were produced by immunoSEQ multiplex PCR, yet TCRdb's version contains in-frame clones alone and is incomplete. The table records roughly 53,000 clones, approximately 90% of them present only once. A remark on this clone: The antigen is undetermined.

At cycle 4 day 1, cycle 7 day 1, and baseline, blood was sampled. The CDR3 length is 15 residues. Germline lookup yields CDR1 SNHLY and CDR2 FYNNEI. V was shortened by 1 base and J by 5 bases, with 11 bases between the two germline ends. Sequences were derived from CD4+ or CD8+ T cells sorted from blood, sampled in a trial of the OX40 agonist ivuxolimab. This receptor was identified in an adult with an advanced solid tumor such as melanoma, head and neck, liver or kidney cancer. The V and J genes are TRBV2 and TRBJ1-4, with D uncertain. CDR3 nucleotide sequence: TGTGCCAGCAGTGAAGTAAGGCAGTTAAATGAAAAACTGTTTTTT. It codes for CASSEVRQLNEKLFF.